One and the same sample provided the 18 T cell receptor beta chains below, sequenced in a study of PD-1 blockade in classical Hodgkin lymphoma. Clones were sequenced by immunoSEQ multiplex PCR, and TCRdb holds only the in-frame ones, with some missing. This table holds approximately 90,000 clones, around 90% found once. Relapse was seen in all patients after autologous stem cell transplantation, and brentuximab vedotin exposure was variable. The source material was peripheral blood mononuclear cells (PBMCs), sampled before the second cycle of nivolumab. The receptors stem from a human donor with classical Hodgkin lymphoma.

This clone has only one observation. This chain joins TRBV7-8 and TRBJ2-5; D call uncertain. CDR3 length equals 11 residues. Trimming took off 5 bases at V and 10 bases at J, with 11 bases between the two ends. CDR1 SGHVS and CDR2 FQNEAQ come from the germline V gene. The CDR3 is CASSPTGDQYF. The CDR3, as DNA: TGTGCCAGCAGCCCGACTGGGGACCAGTACTTC. The full variable domain, with the rest looked up from reference TRBV7-8 and TRBJ2-5, is GAGVSQSPRYKVAKRGQDVALRCDPISGHVSLFWYQQALGQGPEFLTYFQNEAQLDKSGLPSDRFFAERPEGSVSTLKIQRTQQEDSAVYLCASSPTGDQYFGPGTRLLVL.

This clone was found once. The V and J genes are TRBV18 and TRBJ2-3, with 8 bases fitting TRBD1. The CDR3 sequence is 15 residues long. Germline loops: CDR1 KGHSH, CDR2 LQKENI. Trimming removed 8 bases from V and 1 base from J; junction bases left unmatched: 8. CDR3 sequence reads: CASRSPGQGTDTQYF. Written as DNA, the CDR3 is TGTGCCAGCCGCTCTCCGGGACAGGGCACAGATACGCAGTATTTT. The full variable domain, in which reference TRBV18 and TRBJ2-3 provide the parts outside the CDR3, is NAGVMQNPRHLVRRRGQEARLRCSPMKGHSHVYWYRQLPEEGLKFMVYLQKENIIDESGMPKERFSAEFPKEGPSILRIQQVVRGDSAAYFCASRSPGQGTDTQYFGPGTRLTVL.

The chain uses TRBV4-1 and TRBJ2-1, with 12 bases aligning to TRBD2. CDR1 is MGHRA, CDR2 YSYEKL, per germline. The CDR3 runs 18 residues. With 3 bases clipped from V and 7 bases from J, the junction kept 13 bases outside the gene matches. The CDR3 sequence: CASSHLPGLAGGLNEQFF. The DNA of the CDR3 is TGCGCCAGCAGCCACCTACCGGGACTAGCGGGTGGATTAAATGAGCAGTTCTTC.

This clone appeared a single time. This chain uses TRBV9 with TRBJ1-3, with D unclear. Germline V gives CDR1 SGDLS, CDR2 YYNGEE. The V and J ends lost 0 bases and 0 bases respectively, with 19 bases between them. The CDR3 is made up of 19 amino acids. CDR3 sequence reads: CASSVDPPHIPSSGNTIYF. CDR3 DNA sequence: TGTGCCAGCAGCGTAGACCCCCCCCATATCCCCTCCTCTGGAAACACCATATATTTT.

This sequence joins TRBV19 and TRBJ2-3; D ambiguous. Per germline, CDR1 LNHDA and CDR2 SQIVND (reference sequence). Trimming cost V 1 base and J 6 bases, with 8 bases left between them. CDR3 length: 13 residues. As DNA, the CDR3 is TGTGCCAGTAGTATAGCACGTGGGGATACGCAGTATTTT. This gives the protein CASSIARGDTQYF.

This clone appeared once. The rearrangement uses TRBV29-1 and TRBJ1-1; no clear D gene. Germline CDR1 SQVTM, CDR2 ANQGSEA. This CDR3 comprises 13 residues. Trimming removed 7 bases at V and 2 bases at J, with 14 bases between. The CDR3 bases are TGCAGCGGTAAACTCGGAGGAAACACTGAAGCTTTCTTT. Its protein is CSGKLGGNTEAFF. The variable domain in full, with the rest retrieved from reference TRBV29-1 and TRBJ1-1, is SAVISQKPSRDICQRGTSLTIQCQVDSQVTMMFWYRQQPGQSLTLIATANQGSEATYESGFVIDKFPISRPNLTFSTLTVSNMSPEDSSIYLCSGKLGGNTEAFFGQGTRLTVV.

The chain carries TRBV14 and TRBJ2-3, with no clear D. The germline V gene encodes CDR1 SGHDN and CDR2 FVKESK. The CDR3 extends over 12 amino acids. Trimming took 4 bases from V and 2 from J, leaving 4 bases between them. The CDR3 coding sequence is TGTGCCAGCAGCCCTTACACAGATACGCAGTATTTT. Translated: CASSPYTDTQYF. Drawing the rest from reference TRBV14 and TRBJ2-3, the complete variable domain is EAGVTQFPSHSVIEKGQTVTLRCDPISGHDNLYWYRRVMGKEIKFLLHFVKESKQDESGMPNNRFLAERTGGTYSTLKVQPAELEDSGVYFCASSPYTDTQYFGPGTRLTVL.

This clone appeared once. J is TRBJ1-2 and V is TRBV5-1; 7 positions agree with TRBD1. The trim removed 3 bases at V and 5 bases at J, leaving 10 bases unmatched. The germline V gene has CDR1 SGHRS and CDR2 YFSETQ. The CDR3 is 15 residues long. The CDR3 bases are TGCGCCAGCAGCTCTACTTACGGGACAGCATATGGCTACACCTTC. It yields the protein CASSSTYGTAYGYTF.

The chain combines TRBV28 with TRBJ1-1, with 7 nucleotides matching TRBD1. The junction had 16 bases not matched to a gene; V was cut back by 8 bases and J by 4 bases. The germline CDR1 and CDR2 sequences are MDHEN and SYDVKM. This CDR3 spans 16 amino acids. The CDR3 region is CASGVEGAVVGTEAFF. The CDR3 coding sequence is TGTGCCAGCGGAGTGGAGGGGGCAGTTGTGGGCACTGAAGCTTTCTTT.

The V gene is TRBV5-6, the J gene TRBJ1-1; D remains unclear. The CDR3 spans 11 residues. V was clipped by 3 bases and J by 8 bases, with 8 bases between them. Germline V gene data show CDR1 as SGHDT and CDR2 as YYEEEE. The CDR3 coding sequence is TGTGCCAGCAGCTGGGGTCAGGAAGCTTTCTTT. This sequence encodes CASSWGQEAFF.

The chain has TRBV30 and TRBJ1-1; D remains unclear. This CDR3 comprises 13 residues. Germline loops: CDR1 GTSNPN, CDR2 SVGIG (reference sequence). V lost 4 bases to trimming and J lost 3 bases, with 12 bases between them. CDR3 sequence reads: CAWKGEAYTEAFF. The CDR3 DNA reads TGTGCCTGGAAAGGTGAAGCGTACACTGAAGCTTTCTTT.

The chain is built from TRBV7-9 and TRBJ2-7; tentative D call: TRBD1 (5 bases). Germline assignment: CDR1 SEHNR and CDR2 FQNEAQ (reference sequence). V lost 4 bases, J lost 2 bases, and 12 bases lay in between. The length of the CDR3 is 14 residues. DNA for the CDR3: TGTGCCAGCAGCTCTCCGACAGATACCTACGAGCAGTACTTC. It encodes CASSSPTDTYEQYF.

The rearrangement joins TRBV6-6 to TRBJ1-3; D might be TRBD1 (5 bases). Germline CDR1 is MNHNY and CDR2 is SVGAGI (reference sequence). Trimming stripped 2 bases from V and 0 bases from J, with 11 bases between. The CDR3 covers 16 residues. The CDR3: CASSYVGVPSGNTIYF. CDR3 bases: TGTGCCAGCAGTTACGTGGGGGTTCCCTCTGGAAACACCATATATTTT.

The V and J genes are TRBV10-1 and TRBJ2-1, with TRBD2 identical over 7 bases. CDR1 and CDR2 (germline): WNHNN, SYGVQD (reference sequence). The CDR3 has 15 residues. After removal of 4 bases from V and 1 base from J, the junction contained 4 bases not matched to a gene. The CDR3 DNA sequence: TGCGCCAGCAGTGCGGCGGGAGCGTCCTACAATGAGCAGTTCTTC. Translating gives CASSAAGASYNEQFF.

This chain links TRBV28 with TRBJ1-3; D may be TRBD1 (5 bases). Germline values: CDR1 MDHEN, CDR2 SYDVKM. CDR3 length equals 16 residues. V gave up 7 bases and J gave up 1 base, with 17 bases separating them. The CDR3 loop is CASIRHGTKSGNTIYF. The CDR3 DNA reads as TGTGCCAGCATTAGGCACGGGACGAAATCTGGAAACACCATATATTTT.

The V call is TRBV5-1, the J call TRBJ2-7; D is undetermined. Germline V lookup: CDR1 SGHRS, CDR2 YFSETQ. The germline V and J ends were trimmed by 1 base and 4 bases, with 15 bases remaining between them. CDR3 size: 15 residues. Here the CDR3 DNA reads TGCGCCAGCAGCTTGTCGACCGTGGAGTGGTACGAGCAGTACTTC. It translates to CASSLSTVEWYEQYF.

V gene TRBV9 combines with J gene TRBJ2-4, with unresolved D. Per the germline V gene, CDR1 is SGDLS and CDR2 is YYNGEE. The CDR3 sequence is 16 residues long. Trimming removed 1 base at V and 0 bases at J, with 11 bases between. In DNA form, the CDR3 reads TGTGCCAGCAGCGTATCCTCAACAGTAGCCAAAAACATTCAGTACTTC. This encodes CASSVSSTVAKNIQYF.

This clone was recorded once. V usage is TRBV10-3 and J usage is TRBJ2-2; either TRBD1 or TRBD2 may supply D (6 bases each). This CDR3 is 16 amino acids long. Germline CDR1 is ENHRY and CDR2 is SYGVKD. V lost 3 bases and J lost 4, with 15 bases in between. The CDR3 spells CAISDLIQGGTGELFF. As DNA, the CDR3 is TGTGCCATCAGTGACCTTATACAGGGAGGCACCGGGGAGCTGTTTTTT.